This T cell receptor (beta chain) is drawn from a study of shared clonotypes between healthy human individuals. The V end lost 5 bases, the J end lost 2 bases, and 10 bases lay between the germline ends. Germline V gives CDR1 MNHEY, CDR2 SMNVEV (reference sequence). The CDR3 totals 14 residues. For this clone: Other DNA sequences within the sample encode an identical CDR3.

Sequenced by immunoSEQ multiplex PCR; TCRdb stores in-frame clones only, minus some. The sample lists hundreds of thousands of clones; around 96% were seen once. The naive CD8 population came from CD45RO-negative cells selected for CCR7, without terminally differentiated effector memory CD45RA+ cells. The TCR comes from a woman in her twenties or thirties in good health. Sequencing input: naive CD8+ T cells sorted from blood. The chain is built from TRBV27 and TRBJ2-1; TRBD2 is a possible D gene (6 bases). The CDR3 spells CASSLRLAYNEQFF. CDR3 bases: TGTGCCAGCAGTCTAAGACTAGCCTACAATGAGCAGTTCTTC.